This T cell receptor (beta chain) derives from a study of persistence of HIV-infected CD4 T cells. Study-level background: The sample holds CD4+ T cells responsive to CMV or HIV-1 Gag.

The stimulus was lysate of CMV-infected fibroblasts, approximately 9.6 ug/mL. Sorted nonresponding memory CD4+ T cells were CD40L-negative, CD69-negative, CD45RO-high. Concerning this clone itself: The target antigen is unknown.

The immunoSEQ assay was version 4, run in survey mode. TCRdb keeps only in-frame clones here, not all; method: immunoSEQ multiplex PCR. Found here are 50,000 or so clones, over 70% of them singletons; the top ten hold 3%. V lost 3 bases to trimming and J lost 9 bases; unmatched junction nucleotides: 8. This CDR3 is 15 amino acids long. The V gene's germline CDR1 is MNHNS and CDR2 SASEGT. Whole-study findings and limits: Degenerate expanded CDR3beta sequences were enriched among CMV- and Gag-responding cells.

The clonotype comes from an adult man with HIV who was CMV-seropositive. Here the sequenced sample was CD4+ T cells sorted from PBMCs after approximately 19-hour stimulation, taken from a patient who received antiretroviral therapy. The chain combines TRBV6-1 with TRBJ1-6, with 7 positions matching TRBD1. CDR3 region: CASSDRQGGFSPLHF. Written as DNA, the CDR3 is TGTGCCAGCAGTGATAGACAGGGAGGATTTTCACCCCTCCACTTT.